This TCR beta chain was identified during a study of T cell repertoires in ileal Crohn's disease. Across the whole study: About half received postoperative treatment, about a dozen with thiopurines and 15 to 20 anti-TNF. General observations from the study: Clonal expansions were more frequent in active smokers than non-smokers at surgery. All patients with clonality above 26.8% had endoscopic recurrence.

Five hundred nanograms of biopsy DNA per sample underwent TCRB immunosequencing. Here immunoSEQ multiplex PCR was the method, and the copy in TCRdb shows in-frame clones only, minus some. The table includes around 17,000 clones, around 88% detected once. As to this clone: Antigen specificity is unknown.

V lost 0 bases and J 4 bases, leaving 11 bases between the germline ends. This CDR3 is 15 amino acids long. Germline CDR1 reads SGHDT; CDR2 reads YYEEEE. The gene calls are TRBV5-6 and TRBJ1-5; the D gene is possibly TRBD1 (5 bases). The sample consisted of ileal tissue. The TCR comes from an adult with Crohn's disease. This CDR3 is CASSLGQGGNQPQHF. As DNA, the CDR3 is TGTGCCAGCAGCTTGGGTCAGGGTGGAAATCAGCCCCAGCATTTT.